This T cell receptor beta chain was identified in a study of blood T cell repertoires in COVID-19. Study-wide context: Whether acute or convalescent, the COVID-19 samples came from the United States, Italy and Spain. Sample material is recorded as cDNA or gDNA derived from T cells, B-cell-depleted T cells, or PBMCs.

Generated by immunoSEQ multiplex PCR, the TCRdb table keeps only in-frame clones and is missing some. Here the sample spans roughly 250,000 clones, roughly 84% being singletons. Germline CDR1 reads SEHNR; CDR2 reads FQNEAQ (reference sequence). V shed 6 bases and J 0 bases; nucleotides not matched to a gene: 4. The CDR3 is made up of 15 amino acids. V usage is TRBV7-9 and J usage is TRBJ1-3, with 8 bases matching TRBD1. Sequencing input: peripheral blood. This TCR was recovered from a human donor in a cohort sampled during active COVID-19. CDR3 bases: TGTGCCAGCAGGGGACAGGCTCTCTCTGGAAACACCATATATTTT. Translation: CASRGQALSGNTIYF.